The 28 T cell receptor beta chains presented below share a single source sample, sequenced in a study of OX40 agonist ivuxolimab in advanced cancers. Sequenced by immunoSEQ multiplex PCR; TCRdb stores in-frame clones only, minus some. Among more than 10,000 clones listed, 55% to 75% were seen once. Specimen: CD4+ or CD8+ T cells sorted from blood, collected in a trial of the OX40 agonist ivuxolimab. These TCRs come from an adult with an advanced solid tumor such as melanoma, head and neck, liver or kidney cancer.

On this clone: This may come from a read error, since a much larger clone is one base off. Other DNA sequences of this sample code for an identical CDR3. The chain carries TRBV6-4 and TRBJ2-2, with unresolved D. This CDR3 region has 13 residues. Germline V gene sequence: CDR1 MRHNA, CDR2 SNTAGT. V gave up 2 bases and J gave up 3 bases, with 4 bases separating them. The CDR3 here is CASSDRDTGELFF. CDR3 bases: TGTGCCAGCAGTGACAGGGACACCGGGGAGCTGTTTTTT.

V is TRBV6-1 and J is TRBJ2-3; 10 nucleotides match TRBD1. The ends lost 4 bases at V and 6 bases at J; junction bases unmatched: 4. The V gene's germline CDR1 is MNHNS and CDR2 SASEGT. The CDR3 contains 14 residues. For the CDR3, the DNA is TGTGCCAGCAGTGGAGGGACAGGGGCTGATACGCAGTATTTT. This gives the protein CASSGGTGADTQYF.

Points on this clone: Other DNA sequences in this specimen translate into the identical CDR3. V is TRBV27 and J is TRBJ1-5, with no clear D. V was cut by 8 bases and J by 7 bases, with 12 bases left in between. CDR1 is MNHEY and CDR2 is SMNVEV in the germline V gene (reference sequence). The length of the CDR3 is 12 residues. The CDR3 sequence is CASSLVGQPQHF. The DNA for the CDR3 is TGTGCCAGCTCCCTTGTCGGCCAGCCCCAGCATTTT.

The chain carries TRBV27 and TRBJ2-1, with TRBD2 identical over 7 bases. Germline CDR1 reads MNHEY; CDR2 reads SMNVEV (reference sequence). The CDR3 runs 15 residues. The V and J ends lost 8 bases and 0 bases, in that order; junction bases with no gene match: 7. CDR3: CASGWGGGSYNEQFF. DNA of the CDR3: TGTGCCAGCGGCTGGGGCGGGGGCTCCTACAATGAGCAGTTCTTC.

The table lists this clone with a count of one. This same CDR3 is encoded by further DNA sequences in the sample. V gene TRBV9 combines with J gene TRBJ2-7; TRBD2 aligns across 7 bases. The CDR3 is made up of 15 amino acids. J was trimmed by 7 bases and V by 0 bases; bases with no gene match: 10. Per germline, CDR1 SGDLS and CDR2 YYNGEE. CDR3 amino acids: CASSVEGRELEEQYF. CDR3 in DNA: TGTGCCAGCAGCGTAGAGGGGCGGGAGTTGGAAGAGCAGTACTTC. The variable domain in full, with the rest retrieved from reference TRBV9 and TRBJ2-7, is DSGVTQTPKHLITATGQRVTLRCSPRSGDLSVYWYQQSLDQGLQFLIQYYNGEERAKGNILERFSAQQFPDLHSELNLSSLELGDSALYFCASSVEGRELEEQYFGPGTRLTVT.

The chain recombines TRBV27 with TRBJ2-1; no reliable D call. There are 14 residues in the CDR3. V was clipped by 4 bases and J by 7 bases, with 14 bases between them. Germline CDR1 is MNHEY and CDR2 is SMNVEV (reference sequence). The CDR3 loop reads CASSWAGYENEQFF. CDR3 coding DNA: TGTGCCAGCAGTTGGGCTGGCTACGAGAATGAGCAGTTCTTC.

The V and J genes are TRBV29-1 and TRBJ2-5; TRBD2 is a possible D gene (5 bases). The germline V gene encodes CDR1 SQVTM and CDR2 ANQGSEA. This CDR3 has 13 amino acids. Trimming shortened V by 6 bases and J by 5 bases, and 16 bases separated the two germline ends. CDR3 residues: CSVQRGSSETQYF. The DNA of the CDR3 is TGCAGCGTCCAACGGGGTAGTAGTGAGACCCAGTACTTC.

The chain employs TRBV5-5 and TRBJ1-2, with D uncertain. Deletions cut 2 bases from V and 2 bases from J, with 7 bases between. This CDR3 spans 13 amino acids. The germline gives CDR1 SGHKS, CDR2 YYEKEE (reference sequence). CDR3: CASSFGSNYGYTF. CDR3 DNA: TGTGCCAGCAGCTTCGGGTCCAACTATGGCTACACCTTC.

This clone occurred once. This sequence joins TRBV7-9 and TRBJ2-1; D ambiguous. V was trimmed by 4 bases and J by 2 bases, leaving 6 bases between them. Germline CDR1 is SEHNR and CDR2 is FQNEAQ (reference sequence). This CDR3 region has 13 residues. Here the CDR3 reads CASSYGTYNEQFF. Here the CDR3 DNA reads TGTGCCAGCAGCTATGGGACCTACAATGAGCAGTTCTTC.

The gene calls are TRBV6-4 and TRBJ1-3, with 9 bases that match TRBD1. CDR3 length: 15 amino acids. The V and J ends lost 7 bases and 0 bases, in that order; junction bases with no gene match: 4. Germline V gene data show CDR1 as MRHNA and CDR2 as SNTAGT. The CDR3 bases are TGTGCCAGCAAGGACAGGGGAGGCTCTGGAAACACCATATATTTT. Its translation is CASKDRGGSGNTIYF.

The chain has TRBV6-1 and TRBJ2-1; TRBD2 might be the D (5 bases). CDR1 and CDR2 (germline): MNHNS, SASEGT. This CDR3 comprises 12 residues. V was cut by 5 bases and J by 10 bases, with 12 bases left in between. The CDR3 reads CASSPSAGEQFF. In DNA, the CDR3 is TGTGCCAGCAGTCCCTCGGCGGGCGAGCAGTTCTTC.

This clone has just one count. The rearrangement joins TRBV6-1 to TRBJ2-1; tentatively, D is TRBD1 (6 bases). Trimming left V 2 bases short and J 4 bases short, with 12 bases between. Looked up from germline, CDR1 is MNHNS and CDR2 is SASEGT. The CDR3 is made up of 15 amino acids. The CDR3 DNA is TGTGCCAGCAGTGAATATAGGACAGCTTACAATGAGCAGTTCTTC. This sequence encodes CASSEYRTAYNEQFF.

The genes are TRBV7-8 and TRBJ2-4; no clear D gene. CDR3 length: 17 residues. V was cut by 2 bases and J by 0 bases, with 14 bases left in between. Germline CDR1 and CDR2: SGHVS and FQNEAQ. CDR3 sequence (DNA): TGTGCCAGCAGCTTAACCCCCCAGCCGACAGCCAAAAACATTCAGTACTTC. Protein sequence: CASSLTPQPTAKNIQYF.

This chain uses TRBV10-2 with TRBJ1-2; D call uncertain. V was clipped by 4 bases and J by 3 bases, with 12 bases between them. Germline V gives CDR1 WSHSY, CDR2 SAAADI. The CDR3 is made up of 14 amino acids. CDR3 DNA: TGCGCCAGCAGTGTCGGAGGCGGTTACTATGGCTACACCTTC. The encoded protein is CASSVGGGYYGYTF.

V and J are TRBV27 and TRBJ2-1; perhaps D is TRBD1 or TRBD2 (5 bases each). CDR1 is MNHEY, CDR2 SMNVEV, per germline (reference sequence). V lost 3 bases and J 6 bases, leaving 12 bases between the germline ends. This CDR3 has 14 amino acids. The CDR3, as DNA: TGTGCCAGCAGTTTGGGACCCCTCTTCAATGAGCAGTTCTTC. Amino acids: CASSLGPLFNEQFF.

The chain couples TRBV27 to TRBJ1-1, with unresolved D. V lost 1 base, J lost 1 base, and 10 bases lay in between. This CDR3 spans 15 amino acids. The V gene's germline CDR1 is MNHEY and CDR2 SMNVEV (reference sequence). The CDR3 protein is CASSLLRPRNTEAFF. The DNA for the CDR3 is TGTGCCAGCAGTTTATTAAGGCCTCGGAACACTGAAGCTTTCTTT.

This chain uses TRBV9 with TRBJ2-3; either TRBD1 or TRBD2 may supply D (5 bases each). Deletions cut 2 bases from V and 1 base from J, with 5 bases between. Looked up from germline, CDR1 is SGDLS and CDR2 is YYNGEE. The CDR3 runs 13 residues. The CDR3, as DNA: TGTGCCAGCAGCGTGGGGGGCACAGATACGCAGTATTTT. It encodes CASSVGGTDTQYF.

V gene TRBV2 combines with J gene TRBJ1-2; D might be TRBD1 (6 bases). Trimming cost V 3 bases and J 6 bases, with 14 bases left between them. Germline CDR1 reads SNHLY; CDR2 reads FYNNEI. This CDR3 comprises 14 residues. This CDR3 is CASSDPGAMDGYTF. The CDR3 region has the DNA TGTGCCAGCAGTGATCCAGGGGCCATGGATGGCTACACCTTC.

This clone was seen a single time. The CDR3 reads CATSREGVGGPYEQYF. CDR3 coding DNA: TGTGCCACCAGCAGAGAGGGGGTTGGTGGACCCTACGAGCAGTACTTC. The chain joins TRBV15 to TRBJ2-7, with D tentatively TRBD1 or TRBD2 (5 bases each). V was pared by 0 bases and J by 2 bases, with 14 bases between. The germline gives CDR1 LNHNV, CDR2 YYDKDF (reference sequence). The CDR3 loop spans 16 amino acids. The full variable domain, rest sourced from reference TRBV15 and TRBJ2-7, is DAMVIQNPRYQVTQFGKPVTLSCSQTLNHNVMYWYQQKSSQAPKLLFHYYDKDFNNEADTPDNFQSRRPNTSFCFLDIRSPGLGDTAMYLCATSREGVGGPYEQYFGPGTRLTVT.

The chain recombines TRBV30 with TRBJ2-5; 11 bases fit TRBD2. The V segment lost 1 base and the J segment 3 bases; nucleotides outside the gene matches: 13. Germline loops: CDR1 GTSNPN, CDR2 SVGIG (reference sequence). The CDR3 totals 18 residues. The CDR3 DNA reads TGTGCCTGGAGTGCCCTTAGCGGGAGGGCCGCGTACGAAGAGACCCAGTACTTC. Its protein is CAWSALSGRAAYEETQYF.

The V gene is TRBV19, the J gene TRBJ1-1; a weak D match, TRBD1 (5 bases). Germline V gene lookup returns CDR1 LNHDA and CDR2 SQIVND (reference sequence). V lost 3 bases and J lost 8, with 10 bases in between. The CDR3 spans 12 residues. In nucleotides, the CDR3 is TGTGCCAGTAGTATGGGGGGGACCGAAGCTTTCTTT. It encodes CASSMGGTEAFF.

This sequence joins TRBV7-2 and TRBJ2-7; D remains ambiguous. CDR1 is SGHTA and CDR2 is FQGNSA in the germline V gene. The CDR3 runs 13 residues. Trimming left V 1 base short and J 5 bases short, with 9 bases between. CDR3 coding DNA: TGTGCCAGCAGCTTAGGAGGTTTGGACGAGCAGTACTTC. Translation gives CASSLGGLDEQYF. The full variable domain, completed using reference TRBV7-2 and TRBJ2-7, is GAGVSQSPSNKVTEKGKDVELRCDPISGHTALYWYRQSLGQGLEFLIYFQGNSAPDKSGLPSDRFSAERTGGSVSTLTIQRTQQEDSAVYLCASSLGGLDEQYFGPGTRLTVT.

CDR3 in amino acids: CASSLRGGTEAFF. CDR3 DNA: TGTGCCAGCAGCCTTCGGGGAGGGACTGAAGCTTTCTTT. This chain connects TRBV9 to TRBJ1-1, with D uncertain. V lost 4 bases and J 5 bases, leaving 12 bases between the germline ends. Per germline, CDR1 SGDLS and CDR2 YYNGEE. The CDR3 contains 13 residues.

The CDR3, as DNA: TGTGCCAGCAGCCAAGGACTAGCGGGATTGTCGCACGATGAGCAGTTCTTC. Protein sequence: CASSQGLAGLSHDEQFF. The genes are TRBV7-9 and TRBJ2-1; 12 bases align to TRBD2. V was pared by 5 bases and J by 8 bases, with 13 bases of the junction left unmatched. This CDR3 region has 17 residues. Germline CDR1 is SEHNR and CDR2 is FQNEAQ (reference sequence).

This rearrangement joins TRBV6-1 to TRBJ1-4, with a possible D match to TRBD1 (5 bases). CDR1 is MNHNS, CDR2 SASEGT, per germline. There are 15 residues in the CDR3. V lost 0 bases to trimming and J lost 3 bases, with 8 bases between them. Here the CDR3 reads CASSEARQPNEKLFF. The CDR3 DNA follows: TGTGCCAGCAGTGAAGCGCGACAGCCTAATGAAAAACTGTTTTTT.

This sequence joins TRBV7-8 and TRBJ1-4; D not resolved. The CDR3 totals 16 residues. V gave up 3 bases and J gave up 0 bases, with 11 bases separating them. Germline V gene sequence: CDR1 SGHVS, CDR2 FQNEAQ. In DNA form, the CDR3 reads TGTGCCAGCAGCTTTCTGGCACCTGCAACTAATGAAAAACTGTTTTTT. It is translated as CASSFLAPATNEKLFF.

The chain employs TRBV7-6 and TRBJ2-1; no definite D call. The CDR3 is made up of 13 amino acids. CDR1 is SGHVS, CDR2 FNYEAQ, per germline. Between the trimmed V and J ends, which lost 4 bases and 3 bases, there was a span of 7 bases. This chain's CDR3 is CASSSGYYNEQFF. For the CDR3, the DNA is TGTGCCAGCAGCTCGGGTTACTACAATGAGCAGTTCTTC. Full variable domain (rest looked up from reference TRBV7-6 and TRBJ2-1): GAGVSQSPRYKVTKRGQDVALRCDPISGHVSLYWYRQALGQGPEFLTYFNYEAQQDKSGLPNDRFSAERPEGSISTLTIQRTEQRDSAMYRCASSSGYYNEQFFGPGTRLTVL.

The chain recombines TRBV14 with TRBJ1-2; tentative D call: TRBD1 (6 bases). The V end lost 1 base, the J end lost 4 bases, and 16 bases lay between the germline ends. Germline CDR1 SGHDN, CDR2 FVKESK. CDR3 length: 16 residues. The CDR3 bases are TGTGCCAGCAGCCAAGGACGCCCCGTACAGGGCTATGGCTACACCTTC. This encodes CASSQGRPVQGYGYTF.